This TCR beta chain stems from a study of blood T cell repertoires in COVID-19. CDR1 and CDR2 (germline): SGHRS, YFSETQ. J was trimmed by 10 bases and V by 5 bases; bases with no gene match: 8. The CDR3 length is 14 residues. Original processing methods: Estimation of nucleated cell counts was performed using reference gene primer amplification. The method was immunoSEQ multiplex PCR; TCRdb's version includes in-frame clones alone and lacks a portion of them. V, J and clone size were drawn from that table, and D and trimming were deduced from the DNA. The sample records some 120,000 clones, 65% to 85% being singletons.

This chain uses TRBV5-1 with TRBJ1-6; 8 positions agree with TRBD1. Sequencing was done on a sample of peripheral blood. The TCR comes from a man in his 70s with acute or convalescent COVID-19. CDR3 sequence: CASRTGDRNSPLHF. The CDR3 bases are TGCGCCAGCAGGACAGGGGATCGGAACTCACCCCTCCACTTT.